These 16 T cell receptor beta chains share one sample of origin, sequenced in a study of control samples from healthy donors and cancer patients. Some clones are missing from TCRdb's copy, which holds only in-frame ones; the method was immunoSEQ multiplex PCR. The table has 80,000 or so clones, approximately 92% seen once; the top ten hold 5.8%. Sequences were obtained from blood. These receptors all come from an older woman in good health.

V is TRBV30 and J is TRBJ2-3; 10 positions match TRBD2. V shed 3 bases, J shed 4 bases, and the junction held 4 bases outside the gene matches. This CDR3 has 14 residues. The germline V gene has CDR1 GTSNPN and CDR2 SVGIG (reference sequence). In DNA, the CDR3 is TGTGCCTGGAGGGCTAGCGGGAGTGCAGATACGCAGTATTTT. Protein: CAWRASGSADTQYF.

The CDR3 nucleotides are TGTGCCAGTAGTACCGGGGTCCCTGGAAACACCATATATTTT. The encoded protein is CASSTGVPGNTIYF. This chain connects TRBV19 to TRBJ1-3, with no clear D. CDR3 size: 14 residues. Germline V gene lookup returns CDR1 LNHDA and CDR2 SQIVND (reference sequence). With 4 bases removed from V and 2 bases from J, the gap between germline ends came to 9 bases.

The chain joins TRBV20-1 to TRBJ1-2, with a weak D call TRBD1 (5 bases). Trimming took off 6 bases at V and 8 bases at J, with 13 bases between the two ends. CDR3 length: 11 residues. Germline values: CDR1 DFQATT, CDR2 SNEGSKA (reference sequence). CDR3 region: CSATQPGGYTF. In nucleotides, the CDR3 is TGCAGTGCCACCCAGCCAGGGGGCTACACCTTC.

This chain connects TRBV9 to TRBJ1-1; D call uncertain. Germline V CDR1 and CDR2: SGDLS, YYNGEE. The CDR3 spans 13 residues. Trimming took 0 bases from V and 4 from J, leaving 7 bases between them. The chain's CDR3 is CASSVASGTEAFF. The CDR3 DNA is TGTGCCAGCAGCGTAGCATCAGGCACTGAAGCTTTCTTT.

This chain connects TRBV5-1 to TRBJ1-1; weak D call: TRBD1 (6 bases). The length of the CDR3 is 14 residues. The germline V and J ends were trimmed by 7 bases and 6 bases, with 19 bases remaining between them. Germline CDR1 SGHRS, CDR2 YFSETQ. The CDR3 DNA follows: TGCGCCAGCCAACAGGGCAGTATGGGACCTGAAGCTTTCTTT. As protein: CASQQGSMGPEAFF.

This chain uses TRBV2 with TRBJ2-1, with 14 positions matching TRBD2. The CDR3 consists of 17 residues. Trimming took 6 bases from V and 8 from J; bases not matched to a gene: 12. Looked up from germline, CDR1 is SNHLY and CDR2 is FYNNEI. The CDR3 region has the DNA TGTGCCAGCAGAGAGACTAGCGGGAGGGCCATTATTGATGAGCAGTTCTTC. Translating gives CASRETSGRAIIDEQFF.

J is TRBJ2-1 and V is TRBV6-5, with D tentatively TRBD2 (6 bases). Germline V CDR1 and CDR2: MNHEY, SVGAGI. The V end was cut by 8 bases, the J end by 4 bases, with 15 bases between. CDR3 length: 14 residues. DNA for the CDR3: TGTGCCAGCTTAGCGGCTTCAAGATACAATGAGCAGTTCTTC. It specifies CASLAASRYNEQFF.

The V gene is TRBV10-1, the J gene TRBJ2-1, with D perhaps TRBD2 (5 bases). CDR3 length: 14 amino acids. From germline, CDR1 is WNHNN and CDR2 SYGVQD (reference sequence). V dropped 2 bases and J dropped 5 bases, with 10 bases sitting between them. CDR3 sequence reads: CASSEGGLDNEQFF. The CDR3 nucleotides are TGCGCCAGCAGTGAGGGAGGTTTGGACAATGAGCAGTTCTTC.

The chain recombines TRBV11-3 with TRBJ2-1, with 11 bases matching TRBD2. The ends lost 4 bases at V and 4 bases at J; junction bases unmatched: 6. CDR1 is SGHNT and CDR2 is YENEEA in the germline V gene. CDR3 length: 16 amino acids. The CDR3 nucleotides are TGTGCCAGCAGCTCACCGGGACTAGCGGAGTACAATGAGCAGTTCTTC. It yields the protein CASSSPGLAEYNEQFF.

This clone appeared a single time. The rearrangement links TRBV29-1 to TRBJ1-1; D is undetermined. Trimming removed 7 bases from V and 1 base from J, with 7 bases in between. The V gene's germline CDR1 is SQVTM and CDR2 ANQGSEA. The CDR3 runs to 11 residues. The CDR3 loop is CSATENTEAFF. In nucleotides, the CDR3 is TGCAGCGCAACGGAGAACACTGAAGCTTTCTTT.

This rearrangement joins TRBV5-8 to TRBJ2-7, with D tentatively TRBD1 or TRBD2 (5 bases each). CDR1 SGHTS and CDR2 YDEGEE come from the germline V gene. Trimming removed 0 bases at V and 7 bases at J, with 17 bases between. The CDR3 loop spans 15 amino acids. For the CDR3, the DNA is TGTGCCAGCAGCTTGGCTGCAGGGACCTTGGGGGAGCAGTACTTC. Its translation is CASSLAAGTLGEQYF.

The V gene is TRBV27, the J gene TRBJ1-4; D might be TRBD1 (5 bases). V dropped 6 bases and J dropped 8 bases, with 19 bases sitting between them. Germline CDR1 is MNHEY and CDR2 is SMNVEV (reference sequence). The CDR3 covers 15 residues. The CDR3 DNA sequence: TGTGCCAGCAGGCCCTTCGGGGGAGTGGAAGAAAAACTGTTTTTT. As protein: CASRPFGGVEEKLFF. Drawing the rest from reference TRBV27 and TRBJ1-4, the complete variable domain is EAQVTQNPRYLITVTGKKLTVTCSQNMNHEYMSWYRQDPGLGLRQIYYSMNVEVTDKGDVPEGYKVSRKEKRNFPLILESPSPNQTSLYFCASRPFGGVEEKLFFGSGTQLSVL.

The chain couples TRBV11-1 to TRBJ1-2, with D possibly matching TRBD1 (6 bases). V lost 6 bases to trimming and J lost 7 bases, with 18 bases between them. The CDR3 runs to 14 residues. Germline CDR1 reads SGHAT; CDR2 reads FQDESV (reference sequence). The CDR3: CASRLNRADGGYTF. The CDR3 DNA reads TGTGCCAGCAGGTTGAACAGGGCAGATGGTGGCTACACCTTC.

The chain couples TRBV25-1 to TRBJ2-1, with unresolved D. This CDR3 is built from 15 residues. Trimming removed 4 bases at V and 6 bases at J, with 16 bases between. Germline assignment: CDR1 MGHDK and CDR2 SYGVNS. The CDR3: CASSAVQLSGNEQFF. The CDR3 region has the DNA TGTGCCAGCAGTGCTGTACAGCTATCCGGCAATGAGCAGTTCTTC.

This chain connects TRBV6-6 to TRBJ1-5; D gene ambiguous. Germline CDR1 reads MNHNY; CDR2 reads SVGAGI (reference sequence). CDR3 length: 12 residues. Trimming removed 8 bases at V and 6 bases at J, with 11 bases between. The CDR3 DNA follows: TGTGCCAGCGGAGGGTATTCTCAGCCCCAGCATTTT. This encodes CASGGYSQPQHF.

The V and J genes are TRBV19 and TRBJ1-1, with TRBD1 as a possible D gene (6 bases). V was cut by 5 bases and J by 2 bases, with 18 bases left in between. This CDR3 contains 16 residues. Per germline, CDR1 LNHDA and CDR2 SQIVND (reference sequence). The DNA of the CDR3 is TGTGCCAGTAGTCCTTTCGGGCAGGGGAGCAACACTGAAGCTTTCTTT. Translated, it gives CASSPFGQGSNTEAFF.